The clone carrying this T cell receptor beta chain is labeled as large. The data were obtained in a study of PD-L1 blockade in urothelial cancer. As for the study in general: About 90% of the 29 patients were men with bladder-origin urothelial cancer. Blood analyses occurred 3 weeks (second dose) and 6 weeks post treatment start.

The germline V gene has CDR1 SGHDT and CDR2 YYEEEE. This CDR3 is built from 15 residues. V was trimmed by 1 base and J by 5 bases, leaving 13 bases between them. Assay: immunoSEQ multiplex PCR; the TCRdb copy retains only in-frame clones and omits some. The sample has 20,000 to 25,000 clones; roughly 89% are singletons. Sample numbers ranged from 1 to 8 per patient, encompassing pretreatment and on-treatment collections. Sequencing was performed on PBMCs, taken around atezolizumab (anti-PD-L1) treatment. The receptor was isolated from a woman aged 55 to 70 with urothelial cancer. The V call is TRBV5-6, the J call TRBJ2-1; a weak D match, TRBD1 (6 bases). This CDR3 reads CASSLIGQINNEQFF. The CDR3, as DNA: TGTGCCAGCAGCTTGATCGGACAGATTAACAATGAGCAGTTCTTC.